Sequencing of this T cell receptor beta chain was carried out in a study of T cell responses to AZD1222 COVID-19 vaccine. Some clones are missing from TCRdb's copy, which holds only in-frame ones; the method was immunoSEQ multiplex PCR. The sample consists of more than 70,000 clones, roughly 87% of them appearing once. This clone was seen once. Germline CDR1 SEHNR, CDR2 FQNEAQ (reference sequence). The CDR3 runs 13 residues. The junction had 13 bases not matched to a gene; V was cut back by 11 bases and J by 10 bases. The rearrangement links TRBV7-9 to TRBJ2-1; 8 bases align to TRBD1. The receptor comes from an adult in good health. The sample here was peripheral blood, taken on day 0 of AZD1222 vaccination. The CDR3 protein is CAVGTGGLEEQFF. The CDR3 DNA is TGTGCCGTTGGGACAGGCGGCCTGGAGGAGCAGTTCTTC.